This T cell receptor (beta chain) derives from a study of shared clonotypes between healthy human individuals. Study outcomes and limitations: Genetic and exposure-history diversity was limited by the few donors. Estimated clonotype richness was generally higher in naive than memory subsets.

CDR3 length equals 14 residues. The germline CDR1 and CDR2 sequences are SSHAT and FNYEAQ (reference sequence). V shed 2 bases and J shed 6 bases, with 11 bases lying between them. A CD45RA+ naive subset and a CD45RA-negative memory subset were split from CD4+ cells. With regard to this clone: Its target is not known.

The material for each subset, its genomic DNA, was split evenly across several immunoSEQ plates. Produced via immunoSEQ multiplex PCR; TCRdb's table is partial and in-frame only. The sample holds approximately 2.5 million clones; over 85% are singletons and the top ten take 0.36%. This rearrangement joins TRBV7-7 to TRBJ2-1, with D possibly matching TRBD1 (5 bases). Sequenced: naive CD4+ T cells from PBMCs. Specified subset: CD45RA+ positively selected. This receptor was taken from a man younger than 30 in good health. Some clones in this sample may be carry-over from other donors' samples. CDR3 protein: CASSLIGAGNEQFF. In DNA form, the CDR3 reads TGTGCCAGCAGCTTAATAGGGGCAGGCAATGAGCAGTTCTTC.